This TCR beta chain was observed in a study of T cell changes during pregnancy in multiple sclerosis. V was shortened by 5 bases and J by 1 base, with 10 bases between the two germline ends. The germline CDR1 and CDR2 sequences are SGHTA and FQGNSA. This CDR3 has 14 amino acids. Assay used: immunoSEQ multiplex PCR; TCRdb lists only in-frame clones, some missing. This sample has under 50,000 clones, with under 95% found just once. Source: CD4+ T cells from peripheral blood mononuclear cells, taken in the second trimester of pregnancy. The chain uses TRBV7-2 and TRBJ2-3; unclear D gene. The TCR was taken from a female donor in good health, enrolled as a control in a pregnancy study. The CDR3 here is CASSLAHGTDTQYF. The CDR3 DNA follows: TGTGCCAGCAGCCTCGCGCACGGCACAGATACGCAGTATTTT.